This T cell receptor (beta chain) was retrieved from a study of metastatic and nonmetastatic thyroid tumors. Before thyroid surgery, none of the patients had received any treatment. TCRdb re-analyzed the PCR reads using MiXCR. The sample includes about 82,000 clones, 9.5% to 15% seen only once; the top ten take more than 7%. The CDR3 length is 14 residues. Trimming removed 7 bases from V and 6 bases from J; junction bases left unmatched: 9. The germline gives CDR1 SNHLY, CDR2 FYNNEI. This clone has ten or more counts. Specimen: tumor tissue. This TCR was recovered from a female donor with papillary thyroid cancer or a benign thyroid nodule (not recorded which). Some clones in this sample may be carry-over from other donors' samples. V is TRBV2 and J is TRBJ2-7, with 10 bases that match TRBD1. The CDR3 spells CASNTGTGVAEQYF. For the CDR3, the DNA is TGTGCCAGCAATACCGGGACAGGGGTCGCCGAGCAGTACTTC. Full variable domain (outside the CDR3, taken from reference TRBV2 and TRBJ2-7): EPEVTQTPSHQVTQMGQEVILRCVPISNHLYFYWYRQILGQKVEFLVSFYNNEISEKSEIFDDQFSVERPDGSNFTLKIRSTKLEDSAMYFCASNTGTGVAEQYFGPGTRLTVT.